Shown below are 27 T cell receptor beta chains from a single sample sequenced in a study of somatic mutations in cytotoxic T cells in rheumatoid arthritis listed by TCRdb under 2017. The library was built by means of the immunoSEQ multiplex PCR assay. TCRdb holds this immuneACCESS table with in-frame rearrangements only. Some clones are missing; in checked studies, unresolved V genes explain under half, and the rest has no known cause. Here the sample has more than 20,000 clones; around 76% occur a single time. The ten top clones hold around 5% of the sample. Sequenced material: CD8+ T cells sorted from blood. Every receptor here comes from a man in his fifties or sixties in good health.

The chain employs TRBV5-1 and TRBJ2-7; D is unclear. The CDR3 is 10 amino acids. Germline V gene sequence: CDR1 SGHRS, CDR2 YFSETQ. Between the trimmed V and J ends, which lost 3 bases and 4 bases, there was a span of 2 bases. CDR3 sequence reads: CASSSYEQYF. DNA of the CDR3: TGCGCCAGCAGCTCATACGAGCAGTACTTC.

The V and J genes are TRBV27 and TRBJ1-2; 10 bases agree with TRBD1. Germline CDR1 MNHEY, CDR2 SMNVEV (reference sequence). The CDR3 runs 12 residues. The J segment lost 6 bases and the V segment lost 7 bases, leaving 2 bases of the junction unmatched. CDR3 sequence reads: CASTGTGDGYTF. In DNA form, the CDR3 reads TGTGCCAGCACTGGGACAGGGGATGGCTACACCTTC.

The CDR3 DNA sequence: TGTGCCAGCAGTGCCCGACCAGGGGGCGAGGGCGGGGAGCTGTTTTTT. Residues: CASSARPGGEGGELFF. V is TRBV6-1 and J is TRBJ2-2, with 8 bases lining up with TRBD1. The CDR3 runs to 16 residues. Germline CDR1 MNHNS, CDR2 SASEGT. After removal of 4 bases from V and 7 bases from J, the junction contained 11 bases not matched to a gene.

The J gene is TRBJ2-1, the V gene TRBV7-8; D remains unclear. Germline V gives CDR1 SGHVS, CDR2 FQNEAQ. The CDR3 covers 13 residues. V was trimmed by 0 bases and J by 8 bases, leaving 8 bases between them. The CDR3 coding sequence is TGTGCCAGCAGCTTAGCGAGAATCTATGAGCAGTTCTTC. This sequence encodes CASSLARIYEQFF. Using reference TRBV7-8 and TRBJ2-1 for the parts outside the CDR3, the full variable domain is GAGVSQSPRYKVAKRGQDVALRCDPISGHVSLFWYQQALGQGPEFLTYFQNEAQLDKSGLPSDRFFAERPEGSVSTLKIQRTQQEDSAVYLCASSLARIYEQFFGPGTRLTVL.

The chain uses TRBV27 and TRBJ1-1; 7 nucleotides agree with TRBD1. This CDR3 comprises 16 residues. The V gene's germline CDR1 is MNHEY and CDR2 SMNVEV (reference sequence). V lost 5 bases and J lost 0; bases outside the gene matches: 9. The CDR3, as DNA: TGTGCCAGCAGTCCCACGACAGGGAGCATGAACACTGAAGCTTTCTTT. Its protein product is CASSPTTGSMNTEAFF.

The chain links TRBV6-1 to TRBJ1-5; a possible D gene is TRBD1 (6 bases). The CDR3 loop spans 14 amino acids. CDR1 and CDR2 (germline): MNHNS, SASEGT. The ends were cut back, 10 bases at V and 1 base at J, with 14 bases in the middle. CDR3 sequence (DNA): TGTGCCACTGGAGACAGGAGAAGCAATCAGCCCCAGCATTTT. Amino acids: CATGDRRSNQPQHF.

The gene calls are TRBV6-1 and TRBJ2-2; possible D gene TRBD1, 6 bases. Trimming stripped 6 bases from V and 5 bases from J, with 7 bases between. The germline V gene has CDR1 MNHNS and CDR2 SASEGT. The CDR3 has 12 amino acids. In DNA, the CDR3 is TGTGCCAGCAGGAGGGGGACCGGGGAGCTGTTTTTT. Translated, it gives CASRRGTGELFF.

This chain uses TRBV4-1 with TRBJ2-5, with TRBD1 matching over 8 bases. J gave up 2 bases and V 3 bases, and 5 bases lay outside the gene matches. Germline CDR1 MGHRA, CDR2 YSYEKL. This CDR3 is 15 amino acids long. The CDR3 reads CASSQSDRGQETQYF. CDR3 nucleotide sequence: TGCGCCAGCAGCCAGAGCGACAGGGGACAAGAGACCCAGTACTTC.

The rearrangement links TRBV2 to TRBJ1-5; weak D call: TRBD1 (6 bases). The CDR3 totals 16 residues. V lost 3 bases and J lost 0, with 12 bases in between. Germline lookup yields CDR1 SNHLY and CDR2 FYNNEI. The CDR3 region has the DNA TGTGCCAGCAGTGAGGGACAAATTCATAGCAATCAGCCCCAGCATTTT. It translates to CASSEGQIHSNQPQHF.

CDR3 in DNA: TGCACCAGCAGCCAAGAAGTTGTCTGTATCAGCGCCCAAGGAGTCGAGCAGTACTTC. Translation gives CTSSQEVVCISAQGVEQYF. The chain joins TRBV1 to TRBJ2-7; the table's D call TRBD2 went unverified against the DNA. TRBV1 counts as a pseudogene. CDR3 length: 19 residues.

This rearrangement joins TRBV6-6 to TRBJ2-2; D gene uncertain. The CDR3 runs to 16 residues. Trimming took off 7 bases at V and 0 bases at J, with 15 bases between the two ends. In germline, CDR1 is MNHNY, CDR2 SVGAGI (reference sequence). The CDR3 DNA sequence: TGTGCCAGCACCAAGCAGAGCTTTACGAACACCGGGGAGCTGTTTTTT. This gives the protein CASTKQSFTNTGELFF.

The chain joins TRBV30 to TRBJ2-4; TRBD2 is a possible D gene (5 bases). This CDR3 region has 12 residues. The germline V gene has CDR1 GTSNPN and CDR2 SVGIG (reference sequence). Trimming stripped 3 bases from V and 7 bases from J, with 10 bases between. CDR3 DNA sequence: TGTGCCTGGAGGGGGAGTTGGAACATTCAGTACTTC. Translated, it gives CAWRGSWNIQYF. The variable domain in full, with the rest retrieved from reference TRBV30 and TRBJ2-4, is SQTIHQWPATLVQPVGSPLSLECTVEGTSNPNLYWYRQAAGRGLQLLFYSVGIGQISSEVPQNLSASRPQDRQFILSSKKLLLSDSGFYLCAWRGSWNIQYFGAGTRLSVL.

The chain uses TRBV27 and TRBJ2-7; 7 nucleotides line up with TRBD2. CDR3 length: 16 residues. Per the germline V gene, CDR1 is MNHEY and CDR2 is SMNVEV (reference sequence). V was pared by 7 bases and J by 4 bases, with 16 bases of the junction left unmatched. The CDR3 spells CASKSLGASGIYEQYF. The CDR3 region has the DNA TGTGCCAGCAAATCCCTAGGGGCTAGCGGTATATACGAGCAGTACTTC.

This chain connects TRBV9 to TRBJ2-5, with 12 nucleotides matching TRBD2. V was clipped by 3 bases and J by 4 bases; unmatched bases: 7. This CDR3 comprises 16 residues. CDR1 and CDR2 (germline): SGDLS, YYNGEE. CDR3 sequence (DNA): TGTGCCAGCAGCGCCCTAGCGGGAGGGCCAGGAGAGACCCAGTACTTC. This translates into CASSALAGGPGETQYF.

The genes are TRBV29-1 and TRBJ2-7; D may be TRBD1 (6 bases). The germline gives CDR1 SQVTM, CDR2 ANQGSEA. This CDR3 spans 14 amino acids. The V and J ends lost 7 bases and 1 base respectively, with 17 bases between them. The CDR3 DNA sequence: TGCAGCGCCGGCGACAGGACTGGGTCCTACGAGCAGTACTTC. Amino acid sequence: CSAGDRTGSYEQYF.

V is TRBV13 and J is TRBJ2-1; D not certain. The V end lost 4 bases, the J end lost 8 bases, and 21 bases lay between the germline ends. This CDR3 has 16 residues. From germline, CDR1 is PRHDT and CDR2 FYEKMQ (reference sequence). The CDR3 region has the DNA TGTGCCAGCAGCTCGAAAGACACCCTAAGGTACTATGAGCAGTTCTTC. Amino acid sequence: CASSSKDTLRYYEQFF.

J is TRBJ1-1 and V is TRBV6-5; D remains unclear. V lost 1 base to trimming and J lost 0 bases, with 9 bases between them. The germline gives CDR1 MNHEY, CDR2 SVGAGI. This CDR3 is built from 15 residues. CDR3 region: CASSYLVGMNTEAFF. The CDR3 bases are TGTGCCAGCAGTTACTTGGTGGGGATGAACACTGAAGCTTTCTTT.

The J gene is TRBJ2-1, the V gene TRBV19, with 7 bases matching TRBD2. The CDR3 totals 14 residues. Trimming at V came to 3 bases and at J to 6 bases, leaving 5 bases not matched to a gene. The germline gives CDR1 LNHDA, CDR2 SQIVND (reference sequence). The CDR3 loop is CASSIGGTGNEQFF. The DNA for the CDR3 is TGTGCCAGTAGTATCGGGGGGACGGGCAATGAGCAGTTCTTC.

The chain uses TRBV4-1 and TRBJ1-5; D might be TRBD1 (6 bases). The CDR3 has 17 residues. The ends were cut back, 0 bases at V and 1 base at J, with 13 bases in the middle. Germline V CDR1 and CDR2: MGHRA, YSYEKL. The CDR3 sequence: CASSQELQGWSNQPQHF. The CDR3 DNA reads TGCGCCAGCAGCCAAGAGTTACAGGGATGGAGCAATCAGCCCCAGCATTTT.

V gene TRBV6-1 combines with J gene TRBJ1-1; D call uncertain. The V and J ends lost 1 base and 4 bases respectively, with 19 bases between them. Germline values: CDR1 MNHNS, CDR2 SASEGT. This CDR3 is built from 17 residues. DNA of the CDR3: TGTGCCAGCAGTGAAGGCCCGTGGGCGGTGGTCGGCACTGAAGCTTTCTTT. Its translation is CASSEGPWAVVGTEAFF.

The J gene is TRBJ2-7, the V gene TRBV7-6; D unresolved. Germline V gene lookup returns CDR1 SGHVS and CDR2 FNYEAQ. This CDR3 contains 13 residues. V was pared by 4 bases and J by 6 bases, with 13 bases between. CDR3: CASSSDNLLEQYF. In nucleotides, the CDR3 is TGTGCCAGCAGCTCCGACAACCTGCTCGAGCAGTACTTC.

The CDR3 DNA reads as TGTGCCAGCATCTGGACACCATACCCCGGGGGTGAAGCTTTCTTT. Protein product: CASIWTPYPGGEAFF. The rearrangement uses TRBV6-8 and TRBJ1-1; perhaps TRBD1 as D (5 bases). Germline V gene data show CDR1 as MNHGY and CDR2 as SAAAGT. V was trimmed by 7 bases and J by 7 bases, leaving 22 bases between them. This CDR3 is built from 15 residues.

This clone showed up just once. The gene calls are TRBV29-1 and TRBJ1-1, with D unresolved. Germline V gene sequence: CDR1 SQVTM, CDR2 ANQGSEA. The CDR3 loop spans 14 amino acids. V gave up 4 bases and J gave up 5 bases, with 17 bases separating them. The CDR3 coding sequence is TGCAGCGTTGCCCGGGATACCGGAGGGACTGAAGCTTTCTTT. Residues: CSVARDTGGTEAFF.

The CDR3 region is CASSQLSGAGNTEAFF. CDR3 nucleotides: TGTGCCAGCAGCCAATTGTCAGGCGCGGGGAACACTGAAGCTTTCTTT. J is TRBJ1-1 and V is TRBV11-2; D not resolved. Germline CDR1 is SGHAT and CDR2 is FQNNGV. The CDR3 runs to 16 residues. V was shortened by 5 bases and J by 1 base, with 17 bases between the two germline ends.

About this clone: The sample holds other DNA sequences that translate to the same CDR3. J is TRBJ2-5 and V is TRBV9; 13 bases are a match to TRBD2. This CDR3 is built from 17 residues. Germline values: CDR1 SGDLS, CDR2 YYNGEE. V lost 5 bases and J lost 2; bases outside the gene matches: 9. In DNA, the CDR3 is TGTGCCAGCAGTCCGAGGGGACTAGCGGGATCACAAGAGACCCAGTACTTC. It is translated as CASSPRGLAGSQETQYF.

This clone was detected a few times. The J gene is TRBJ2-1, the V gene TRBV27; the D gene is possibly TRBD2 (5 bases). The germline V gene encodes CDR1 MNHEY and CDR2 SMNVEV (reference sequence). Between the trimmed V and J ends, which lost 5 bases and 6 bases, there was a span of 17 bases. CDR3 length equals 15 residues. The CDR3 coding sequence is TGTGCCAGCAGTCCCCGGGGAATTGGGGTCAATGAGCAGTTCTTC. Encoded protein: CASSPRGIGVNEQFF.

V usage is TRBV2 and J usage is TRBJ2-1; the match to TRBD2 covers 10 bases. V trimming: 3 bases; J trimming: 3 bases; junction bases outside the gene matches: 20. The CDR3 has 21 amino acids. Germline V CDR1 and CDR2: SNHLY, FYNNEI. CDR3 in amino acids: CASSEPGLGEAGGAIYNEQFF. CDR3 nucleotides: TGTGCCAGCAGTGAGCCCGGTTTGGGGGAAGCGGGAGGGGCTATCTACAATGAGCAGTTCTTC. Combining the CDR3 with reference TRBV2 and TRBJ2-1 gives the whole variable domain EPEVTQTPSHQVTQMGQEVILRCVPISNHLYFYWYRQILGQKVEFLVSFYNNEISEKSEIFDDQFSVERPDGSNFTLKIRSTKLEDSAMYFCASSEPGLGEAGGAIYNEQFFGPGTRLTVL.